This T cell receptor (beta chain) was profiled in a study of radiation and T cells in renal cell carcinoma. The time point: blood 4 weeks post-SBRT, at nephrectomy. Treatment described: 15 Gy SBRT to primary tumor, nephrectomy 4 weeks later. After SBRT, blood was collected at 2 and 4 weeks, plus baseline. Method: immunoSEQ multiplex PCR; TCRdb's copy keeps in-frame clones and lacks some. The data contain 60,000 or so clones, more than 60% of them singletons. The sequences come from blood, collected from a patient whose treatment included radiotherapy and nephrectomy. The TCR comes from a man aged 60-69 years with renal cell carcinoma.

The CDR3 sequence is CSVALLAGNTIYF. CDR3 bases: TGCAGCGTTGCTCTCCTCGCCGGAAACACCATATATTTT. The J gene is TRBJ1-3, the V gene TRBV29-1; D is uncertain. This CDR3 region has 13 residues. The V gene lost 4 bases and the J gene lost 4 bases, with 11 bases spanning the gap. CDR1 is SQVTM, CDR2 ANQGSEA, per germline.